This section outlines one T cell receptor (beta chain) sequence together with its context. The entry originates in a study of blood T cell repertoires in COVID-19. Study context: Samples taken during acute and convalescent COVID-19 were collected in the United States, Italy and Spain. PBMCs, B-cell-depleted T cells, or T cells were the source of the cDNA or gDNA that made up the material.

The CDR3 runs 14 residues. J gave up 9 bases and V 9 bases, and 8 bases lay outside the gene matches. Per germline, CDR1 SGHNT and CDR2 YYREEE (reference sequence). Original processing methods: Reference gene primer amplification yielded estimated nucleated cell counts. Libraries were prepared by immunoSEQ multiplex PCR; TCRdb keeps only in-frame clonotypes and omits some of them. That table supplies the V and J calls and clone size; D and trimming were determined from the DNA. This sample has 100,000 to 130,000 clones, with approximately 80% found just once. The chain couples TRBV5-4 to TRBJ2-4; TRBD2 matches at 14 bases. Material for sequencing was peripheral blood. The sequence was collected from a man between 65 and 85 years old with acute or convalescent COVID-19. CDR3 amino acids: CAMRLAGGPIIQYF. CDR3 sequence (DNA): TGTGCCATGAGACTAGCGGGGGGGCCCATCATTCAGTACTTC. Full variable domain (outside the CDR3, taken from reference TRBV5-4 and TRBJ2-4): ETGVTQSPTHLIKTRGQQVTLRCSSQSGHNTVSWYQQALGQGPQFIFQYYREEENGRGNFPPRFSGLQFPNYSSELNVNALELDDSALYLCAMRLAGGPIIQYFGAGTRLSVL.